A selection of T cell receptor beta chains follows, all from one sample in a study of T-cell reconstitution after alpha-beta-depleted transplantation in children. TCRdb recomputed calls from the PCR reads with MiXCR, one row per CDR3 protein. This table has 190,000 or so distinct CDR3 sequences, less than 8% appearing once. The sequences come from PBMCs from the stem cell graft donor, collected from the stem cell graft. These receptors all stem from a human donor who donated a stem cell graft to a child with Wiskott-Aldrich syndrome. The CDR3 runs from the conserved cysteine through the conserved F or W. A D gene is named only where the DNA matches it firmly. Not every row has a clone size; where given, it reads once, few, many or a size class.

j_gene: TRBJ2-1; abundance: many; v_gene: TRBV3-1; d_gene: NA; CDR3nt: TGTGCCAGCAGCCAAGATTACCGGATTCGCCAGAAAAAAGAGCAGTTCTTC; CDR3aa: CASSQDYRIRQKKEQFF
j_gene: TRBJ1-2; abundance: many; v_gene: TRBV20-1; d_gene: NA; CDR3nt: TGCAGTGCTAGCAGGCCACGTACTAACTATGGCTACACCTTC; CDR3aa: CSASRPRTNYGYTF
j_gene: TRBJ1-2; abundance: many; v_gene: TRBV24-1; d_gene: NA; CDR3nt: TGTGCCACCAGTGATTTAGGTTATGGCTACACCTTC; CDR3aa: CATSDLGYGYTF
j_gene: TRBJ2-3; abundance: many; v_gene: TRBV12-3/TRBV12-4; d_gene: TRBD2; CDR3nt: TGTGCCAGCACCTTACTAGCGGCCACAGATACGCAGTATTTT; CDR3aa: CASTLLAATDTQYF
j_gene: TRBJ2-1; abundance: many; v_gene: TRBV12-3/TRBV12-4; d_gene: TRBD1; CDR3nt: TGTGCCAGCAGTTTTAAAGGGACAGTTACCTACAATGAGCAGTTCTTC; CDR3aa: CASSFKGTVTYNEQFF
j_gene: TRBJ2-7; abundance: many; v_gene: TRBV5-1; d_gene: NA; CDR3nt: TGCGCCAGCAGCTTCGGCGGGACGAGCTCCTACGAGCAGTACTTC; CDR3aa: CASSFGGTSSYEQYF
j_gene: TRBJ2-3; abundance: many; v_gene: TRBV20-1; d_gene: TRBD2; CDR3nt: TGCAGTGCTAGTGGGCTAGCGGGGGTGGTAGATACGCAGTATTTT; CDR3aa: CSASGLAGVVDTQYF
j_gene: TRBJ1-1; abundance: few; v_gene: TRBV7-9; d_gene: NA; CDR3nt: TGTGCCAGTGGACCGAGGGGAGAGATGAACACTGAAGCTTTCTTT; CDR3aa: CASGPRGEMNTEAFF
j_gene: TRBJ2-7; abundance: many; v_gene: TRBV29-1; d_gene: TRBD1; CDR3nt: TGCAGCGTAGGACAGGGGAGCTCCTACGAGCAGTACTTC; CDR3aa: CSVGQGSSYEQYF
j_gene: TRBJ2-1; abundance: many; v_gene: TRBV12-3/TRBV12-4; d_gene: NA; CDR3nt: TGTGCCGACAAACCGGGAGAGTCCTACAATGAGCAGTTCTTC; CDR3aa: CADKPGESYNEQFF
j_gene: TRBJ2-2; abundance: NA; v_gene: TRBV29-1; d_gene: NA; CDR3nt: TGCAGCGTTGAAGGGGAAAACACCGGGGAGCTGTTTTTT; CDR3aa: CSVEGENTGELFF
j_gene: TRBJ2-7; abundance: many; v_gene: TRBV9; d_gene: TRBD2; CDR3nt: TGTGCCAGCAGCGTAGGTCTAGCGGGTGATCCCTACGAGCAGTACTTC; CDR3aa: CASSVGLAGDPYEQYF
j_gene: TRBJ1-1; abundance: many; v_gene: TRBV5-1; d_gene: NA; CDR3nt: TGCGCCAGCACGACCATGGACAGCCCTGAAGCTTTCTTT; CDR3aa: CASTTMDSPEAFF
j_gene: TRBJ2-1; abundance: NA; v_gene: TRBV5-1; d_gene: TRBD1; CDR3nt: TGCGCCAGCAGCTTGCAGGACAGGGGATACAATGAGCAGTTCTTC; CDR3aa: CASSLQDRGYNEQFF
j_gene: TRBJ1-2; abundance: few; v_gene: TRBV5-1; d_gene: NA; CDR3nt: TGCGCCAGCAGCTTGGACGGGACCCGAACTTATGGCTACACCTTC; CDR3aa: CASSLDGTRTYGYTF
j_gene: TRBJ1-5; abundance: NA; v_gene: TRBV7-9; d_gene: TRBD1; CDR3nt: TGTGCCAGCAGCCGTGACAGGGCTGGCAATCAGCCCCAGCATTTT; CDR3aa: CASSRDRAGNQPQHF
j_gene: TRBJ2-5; abundance: many; v_gene: TRBV6-5; d_gene: TRBD2; CDR3nt: TGTGCCAGCAGTTACGGACTAGCGGGTACGGAGACCCAGTACTTC; CDR3aa: CASSYGLAGTETQYF
j_gene: TRBJ2-5; abundance: few; v_gene: TRBV3-1; d_gene: NA; CDR3nt: TGTGCCAGCACCCAGGGGGTGCGGGGAGAGACCCAGTACTTC; CDR3aa: CASTQGVRGETQYF
j_gene: TRBJ2-1; abundance: many; v_gene: TRBV4-3; d_gene: TRBD1; CDR3nt: TGCGCCAGCAGCCAAGAGGACAGGGGCGTTCTTACCTACAATGAGCAGTTCTTC; CDR3aa: CASSQEDRGVLTYNEQFF
j_gene: TRBJ2-1; abundance: many; v_gene: TRBV5-1; d_gene: TRBD2; CDR3nt: TGCGCCAGCAGCTTGGTAGCGGGCGGCTCTTATGAGCAGTTCTTC; CDR3aa: CASSLVAGGSYEQFF
j_gene: TRBJ2-5; abundance: many; v_gene: TRBV25-1; d_gene: NA; CDR3nt: TGTGCCAGCAGTGAATTACGGCAACTTGAGACCCAGTACTTC; CDR3aa: CASSELRQLETQYF
j_gene: TRBJ2-4; abundance: many; v_gene: TRBV12-3/TRBV12-4; d_gene: TRBD2; CDR3nt: TGTGCCAGCAGCCTCGCTAGCGGGAGGTCCAAAAACATTCAGTACTTC; CDR3aa: CASSLASGRSKNIQYF
j_gene: TRBJ1-5; abundance: many; v_gene: TRBV4-2; d_gene: NA; CDR3nt: TGTGCCAGCAGCCAAGAAGGGCACCTCAATCAGCCCCAGCATTTT; CDR3aa: CASSQEGHLNQPQHF
j_gene: TRBJ2-3; abundance: many; v_gene: TRBV29-1; d_gene: NA; CDR3nt: TGCAGCGTTGAGCGAGGATTCGACCCTGCTGATACGCAGTATTTT; CDR3aa: CSVERGFDPADTQYF
j_gene: TRBJ2-5; abundance: few; v_gene: TRBV24-1; d_gene: TRBD2; CDR3nt: TGTGCCACCAGTGAGCCCGTTTTTACTAGCGGGGACCAAGAGACCCAGTACTTC; CDR3aa: CATSEPVFTSGDQETQYF
j_gene: TRBJ1-6; abundance: many; v_gene: TRBV12-3/TRBV12-4; d_gene: NA; CDR3nt: TGTGCCAGCAGATGGACTCCTTCAAATTCACCCCTCCACTTT; CDR3aa: CASRWTPSNSPLHF
j_gene: TRBJ2-3; abundance: NA; v_gene: TRBV29-1; d_gene: TRBD1; CDR3nt: TGCAGCGTGAAGGGGGGACAGGGGGTGGATACGCAGTATTTT; CDR3aa: CSVKGGQGVDTQYF
j_gene: TRBJ1-5; abundance: NA; v_gene: TRBV7-2; d_gene: NA; CDR3nt: TGTGCCAGCAGCATAGGACAGAACAATCAGCCCCAGCATTTT; CDR3aa: CASSIGQNNQPQHF
j_gene: TRBJ2-1; abundance: once; v_gene: TRBV5-4; d_gene: NA; CDR3nt: TGTGCCAGCAGCTCACCCGACAGCCCCTACCCTGAGCAGTTCTTC; CDR3aa: CASSSPDSPYPEQFF
j_gene: TRBJ1-5; abundance: many; v_gene: TRBV12-3/TRBV12-4; d_gene: TRBD1; CDR3nt: TGTGCCAGCAGCATCGAGACAGGGGGGGCCCAGCATTTT; CDR3aa: CASSIETGGAQHF
j_gene: TRBJ2-7; abundance: many; v_gene: TRBV27; d_gene: NA; CDR3nt: TGTGCCAGCAGTTTAATAGGCCGCTACGAGCAGTACTTC; CDR3aa: CASSLIGRYEQYF
j_gene: TRBJ2-7; abundance: few; v_gene: TRBV5-1; d_gene: NA; CDR3nt: TGCGCCAGCAGCGCCGACGGGGGTCGGGGCGAGCAGTACTTC; CDR3aa: CASSADGGRGEQYF
j_gene: TRBJ1-6; abundance: few; v_gene: TRBV5-1; d_gene: TRBD1; CDR3nt: TGCGCCAGCAGCCCCGGGACAGGTGGGAATTCACCCCTCCACTTT; CDR3aa: CASSPGTGGNSPLHF
j_gene: TRBJ2-5; abundance: many; v_gene: TRBV5-1; d_gene: NA; CDR3nt: TGCGCCAGCAGCCGTAGACCTCCCTCCCACCAAGAGACCCAGTACTTC; CDR3aa: CASSRRPPSHQETQYF
j_gene: TRBJ2-3; abundance: many; v_gene: TRBV24-1; d_gene: NA; CDR3nt: TGTGCCACCAGTGTAAGGACAGGCACAGATACGCAGTATTTT; CDR3aa: CATSVRTGTDTQYF
j_gene: TRBJ1-1; abundance: few; v_gene: TRBV18; d_gene: TRBD1; CDR3nt: TGTGCCAGCTCCCCCGGGACAGGGTACGAAGCTTTCTTT; CDR3aa: CASSPGTGYEAFF
j_gene: TRBJ2-1; abundance: many; v_gene: TRBV20-1; d_gene: NA; CDR3nt: TGCAGTGCTACAGGGGCAAGCTCCTACAATGAGCAGTTCTTC; CDR3aa: CSATGASSYNEQFF
j_gene: TRBJ2-5; abundance: NA; v_gene: TRBV18; d_gene: NA; CDR3nt: TGTGCCAGCGGATTTAAAGAGACCCAGTACTTC; CDR3aa: CASGFKETQYF
j_gene: TRBJ1-2; abundance: many; v_gene: TRBV29-1; d_gene: TRBD1; CDR3nt: TGCAGCGTTGGCCAGGGACAGACTAACTATGGCTACACCTTC; CDR3aa: CSVGQGQTNYGYTF
j_gene: TRBJ2-7; abundance: many; v_gene: TRBV25-1; d_gene: NA; CDR3nt: TGTGCCAGCAGTGAGGCCTACGAGCAGTACTTC; CDR3aa: CASSEAYEQYF
j_gene: TRBJ2-3; abundance: many; v_gene: TRBV15; d_gene: NA; CDR3nt: TGTGCCACCAGCAGACTATCGGACAGATTCACAGATACGCAGTATTTT; CDR3aa: CATSRLSDRFTDTQYF
j_gene: TRBJ2-1; abundance: many; v_gene: TRBV20-1; d_gene: NA; CDR3nt: TGCAGTGCTAGCTTGACGCATGAGCAGTTCTTC; CDR3aa: CSASLTHEQFF
j_gene: TRBJ2-7; abundance: many; v_gene: TRBV25-1; d_gene: TRBD1; CDR3nt: TGTGCCAGCTCGCGGACAGGTTCTAGCTCCTACGAGCAGTACTTC; CDR3aa: CASSRTGSSSYEQYF
j_gene: TRBJ2-1; abundance: few; v_gene: TRBV19; d_gene: NA; CDR3nt: TGTGCCAGTACCGCAACAAGGGAGGGGGGCTACAATGAGCAGTTCTTC; CDR3aa: CASTATREGGYNEQFF
j_gene: TRBJ2-3; abundance: many; v_gene: TRBV5-1; d_gene: NA; CDR3nt: TGCGCCAGCAGCTTGGCGGTCGAAGATACGCAGTATTTT; CDR3aa: CASSLAVEDTQYF
j_gene: TRBJ2-2; abundance: many; v_gene: TRBV5-1; d_gene: NA; CDR3nt: TGCGCCAGCAGCCCGTTTGGAAGCACCGGGGAGCTGTTTTTT; CDR3aa: CASSPFGSTGELFF
j_gene: TRBJ1-1; abundance: many; v_gene: TRBV6-5; d_gene: NA; CDR3nt: TGTGCCAGCAGTCCGCCGACGGGGAACACTGAAGCTTTCTTT; CDR3aa: CASSPPTGNTEAFF
j_gene: TRBJ1-4; abundance: many; v_gene: TRBV3-1; d_gene: NA; CDR3nt: TGTGCCAGCAGCCCCGGGACATTTGCAACTAATGAAAAACTGTTTTTT; CDR3aa: CASSPGTFATNEKLFF
j_gene: TRBJ2-5; abundance: many; v_gene: TRBV5-1; d_gene: NA; CDR3nt: TGCGCCAGCAGCCTGGGAGATACAGAGACCCAGTACTTC; CDR3aa: CASSLGDTETQYF
j_gene: TRBJ2-5; abundance: many; v_gene: TRBV18; d_gene: NA; CDR3nt: TGTGCCAGCTCACGAAAACCCGACGGGGGCGGGACCCAGTACTTC; CDR3aa: CASSRKPDGGGTQYF
j_gene: TRBJ2-7; abundance: many; v_gene: TRBV6-5; d_gene: TRBD1; CDR3nt: TGTGCCAGCAGTTACTCGGGACAGAAGCATACCTACGAGCAGTACTTC; CDR3aa: CASSYSGQKHTYEQYF
j_gene: TRBJ2-7; abundance: NA; v_gene: TRBV18; d_gene: NA; CDR3nt: TGTGCCAGCTCACCACCGTTTTCGGACAGAGTCTACGAGCAGTACTTC; CDR3aa: CASSPPFSDRVYEQYF
j_gene: TRBJ2-4; abundance: NA; v_gene: TRBV18; d_gene: TRBD1; CDR3nt: TGTGCCAGCTCTCTCTTAAGGAGAGGGGGCGCCGAAAACATTCAGTACTTC; CDR3aa: CASSLLRRGGAENIQYF